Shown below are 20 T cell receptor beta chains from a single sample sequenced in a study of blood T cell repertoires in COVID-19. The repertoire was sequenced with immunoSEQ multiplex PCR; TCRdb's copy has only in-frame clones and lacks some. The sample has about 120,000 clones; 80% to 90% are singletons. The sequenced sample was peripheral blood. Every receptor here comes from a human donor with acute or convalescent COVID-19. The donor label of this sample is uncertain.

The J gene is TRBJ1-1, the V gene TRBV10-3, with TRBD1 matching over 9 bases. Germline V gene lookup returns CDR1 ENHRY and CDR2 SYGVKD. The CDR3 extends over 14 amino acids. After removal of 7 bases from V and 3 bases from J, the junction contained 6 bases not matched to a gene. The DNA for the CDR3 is TGTGCCATCAAGCCGGGACAGGGCGACACTGAAGCTTTCTTT. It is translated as CAIKPGQGDTEAFF.

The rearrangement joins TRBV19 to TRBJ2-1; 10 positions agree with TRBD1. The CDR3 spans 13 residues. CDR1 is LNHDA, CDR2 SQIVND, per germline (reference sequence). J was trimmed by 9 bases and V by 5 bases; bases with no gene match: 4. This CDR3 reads CASSGTGVGEQFF. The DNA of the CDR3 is TGTGCCAGTAGTGGGACAGGGGTAGGTGAGCAGTTCTTC.

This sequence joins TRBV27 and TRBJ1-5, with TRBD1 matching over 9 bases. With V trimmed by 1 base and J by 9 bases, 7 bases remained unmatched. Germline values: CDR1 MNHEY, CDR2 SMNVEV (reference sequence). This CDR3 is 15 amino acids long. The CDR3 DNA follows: TGTGCCAGCAGTTTATTTGGGACAGGGTTCCCGCCCCAGCATTTT. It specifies CASSLFGTGFPPQHF.

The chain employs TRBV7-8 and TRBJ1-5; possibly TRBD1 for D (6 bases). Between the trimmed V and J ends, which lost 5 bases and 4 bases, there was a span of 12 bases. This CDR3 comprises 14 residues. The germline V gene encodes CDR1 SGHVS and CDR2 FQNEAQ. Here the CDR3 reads CASSVDRLNQPQHF. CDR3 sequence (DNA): TGTGCCAGCAGCGTCGACAGGCTAAATCAGCCCCAGCATTTT.

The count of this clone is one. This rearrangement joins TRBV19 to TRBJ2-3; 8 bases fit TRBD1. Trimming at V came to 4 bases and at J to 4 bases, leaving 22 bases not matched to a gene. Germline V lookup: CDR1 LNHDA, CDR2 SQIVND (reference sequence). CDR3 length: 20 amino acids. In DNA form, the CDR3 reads TGTGCCAGTAGTAGTAGCCGGGGCAGGGGGCGCGTCACAACATCAGATACGCAGTATTTT. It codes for CASSSSRGRGRVTTSDTQYF.

CDR3 coding DNA: TGCGCCAGCAGCCGGACAGGGGCCGGAAAACTGTTTTTT. Amino acid sequence: CASSRTGAGKLFF. This chain connects TRBV4-1 to TRBJ1-4, with 9 positions matching TRBD1. This CDR3 has 13 residues. Trimming removed 4 bases from V and 10 bases from J; junction bases left unmatched: 4. The germline gives CDR1 MGHRA, CDR2 YSYEKL.

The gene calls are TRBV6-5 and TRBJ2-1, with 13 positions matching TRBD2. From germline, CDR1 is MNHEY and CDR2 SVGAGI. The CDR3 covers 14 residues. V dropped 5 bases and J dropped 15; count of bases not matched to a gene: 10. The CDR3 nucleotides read TGTGCCAGCAGTACCGGACTAGCGGGAGATACTTGGTTCTTC. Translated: CASSTGLAGDTWFF.

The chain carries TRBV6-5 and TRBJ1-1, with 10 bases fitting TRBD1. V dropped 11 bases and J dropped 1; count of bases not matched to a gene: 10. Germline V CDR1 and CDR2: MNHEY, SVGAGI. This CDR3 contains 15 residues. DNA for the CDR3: TGTGCCGTTATAGGGACAGGGGTACCGAACACTGAAGCTTTCTTT. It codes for CAVIGTGVPNTEAFF.

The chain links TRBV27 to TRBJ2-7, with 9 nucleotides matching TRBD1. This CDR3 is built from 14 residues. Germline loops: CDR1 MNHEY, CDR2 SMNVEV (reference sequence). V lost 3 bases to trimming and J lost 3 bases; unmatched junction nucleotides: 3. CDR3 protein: CASSFLGQGYEQYF. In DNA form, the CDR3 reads TGTGCCAGCAGTTTTTTGGGACAGGGCTACGAGCAGTACTTC.

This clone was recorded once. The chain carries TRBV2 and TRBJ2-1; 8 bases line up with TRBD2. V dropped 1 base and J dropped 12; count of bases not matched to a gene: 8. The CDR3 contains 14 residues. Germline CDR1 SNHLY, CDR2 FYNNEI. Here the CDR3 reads CASSEGGSGKVQFF. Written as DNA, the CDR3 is TGTGCCAGCAGTGAAGGGGGTAGCGGGAAGGTGCAGTTCTTC.

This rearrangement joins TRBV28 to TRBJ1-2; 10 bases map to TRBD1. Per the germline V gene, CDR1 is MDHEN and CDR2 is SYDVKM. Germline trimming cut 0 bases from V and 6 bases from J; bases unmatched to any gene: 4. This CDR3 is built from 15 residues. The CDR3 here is CASSLWDRGADGYTF. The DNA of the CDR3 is TGTGCCAGCAGTTTATGGGACAGGGGGGCCGATGGCTACACCTTC.

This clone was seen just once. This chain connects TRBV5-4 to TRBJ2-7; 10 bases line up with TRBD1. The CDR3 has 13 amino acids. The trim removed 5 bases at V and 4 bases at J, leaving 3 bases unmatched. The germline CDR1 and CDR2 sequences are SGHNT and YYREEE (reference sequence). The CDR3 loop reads CASRRQGAYEQYF. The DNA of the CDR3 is TGTGCCAGCAGAAGACAGGGGGCTTACGAGCAGTACTTC.

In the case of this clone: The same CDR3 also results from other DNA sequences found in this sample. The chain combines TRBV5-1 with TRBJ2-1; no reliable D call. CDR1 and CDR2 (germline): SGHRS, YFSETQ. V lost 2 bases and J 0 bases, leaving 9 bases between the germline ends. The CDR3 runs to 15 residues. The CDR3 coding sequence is TGCGCCAGCAGCTTAGCTTCTGGCTCCTACAATGAGCAGTTCTTC. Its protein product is CASSLASGSYNEQFF. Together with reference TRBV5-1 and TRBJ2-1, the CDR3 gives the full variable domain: KAGVTQTPRYLIKTRGQQVTLSCSPISGHRSVSWYQQTPGQGLQFLFEYFSETQRNKGNFPGRFSGRQFSNSRSEMNVSTLELGDSALYLCASSLASGSYNEQFFGPGTRLTVL.

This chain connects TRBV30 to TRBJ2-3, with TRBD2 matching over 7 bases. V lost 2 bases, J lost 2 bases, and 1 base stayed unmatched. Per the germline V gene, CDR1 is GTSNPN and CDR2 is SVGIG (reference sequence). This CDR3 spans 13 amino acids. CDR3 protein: CAWSSGVTDTQYF. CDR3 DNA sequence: TGTGCCTGGAGTAGCGGGGTCACAGATACGCAGTATTTT.

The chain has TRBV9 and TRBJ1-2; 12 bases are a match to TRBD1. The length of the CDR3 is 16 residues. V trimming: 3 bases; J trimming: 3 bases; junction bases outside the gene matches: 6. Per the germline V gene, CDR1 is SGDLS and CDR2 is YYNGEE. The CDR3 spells CASSEDGTGGYYGYTF. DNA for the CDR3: TGTGCCAGCAGCGAAGACGGGACAGGGGGCTACTATGGCTACACCTTC.

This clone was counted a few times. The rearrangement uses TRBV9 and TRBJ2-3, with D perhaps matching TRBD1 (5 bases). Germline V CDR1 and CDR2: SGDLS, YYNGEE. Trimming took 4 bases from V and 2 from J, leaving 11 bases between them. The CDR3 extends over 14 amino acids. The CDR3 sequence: CASSIGAHTDTQYF. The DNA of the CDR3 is TGTGCCAGCAGCATAGGGGCCCACACAGATACGCAGTATTTT. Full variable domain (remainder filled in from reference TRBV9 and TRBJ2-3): DSGVTQTPKHLITATGQRVTLRCSPRSGDLSVYWYQQSLDQGLQFLIQYYNGEERAKGNILERFSAQQFPDLHSELNLSSLELGDSALYFCASSIGAHTDTQYFGPGTRLTVL.

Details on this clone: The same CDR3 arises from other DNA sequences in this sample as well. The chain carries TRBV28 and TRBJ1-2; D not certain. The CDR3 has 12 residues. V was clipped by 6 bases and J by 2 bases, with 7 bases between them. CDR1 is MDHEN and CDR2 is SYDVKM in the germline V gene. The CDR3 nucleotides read TGTGCCAGCAGCAGAGGGAACTATGGCTACACCTTC. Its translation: CASSRGNYGYTF.

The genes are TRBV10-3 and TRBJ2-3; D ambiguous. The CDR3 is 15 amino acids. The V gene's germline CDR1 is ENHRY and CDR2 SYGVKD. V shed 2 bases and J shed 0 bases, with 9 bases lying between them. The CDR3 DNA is TGTGCCATCAGTGAGGGCTTGGAGAGCACAGATACGCAGTATTTT. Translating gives CAISEGLESTDTQYF.

CDR3 DNA: TGTGCCAGCAGCGGCACCGCAGGCAGCGGGGGGGTGACCCAGTACTTC. Protein sequence: CASSGTAGSGGVTQYF. The V call is TRBV5-4, the J call TRBJ2-5; 10 nucleotides agree with TRBD2. This CDR3 contains 16 residues. V shed 4 bases and J 7 bases; nucleotides not matched to a gene: 13. Germline loops: CDR1 SGHNT, CDR2 YYREEE (reference sequence).

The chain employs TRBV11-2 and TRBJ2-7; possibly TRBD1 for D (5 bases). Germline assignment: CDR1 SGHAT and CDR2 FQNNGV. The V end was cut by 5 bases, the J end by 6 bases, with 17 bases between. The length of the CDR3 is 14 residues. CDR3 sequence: CASSLNPQGSEQYF. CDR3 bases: TGTGCCAGCAGCCTCAACCCGCAGGGCAGCGAGCAGTACTTC.